Included here is one T cell receptor (beta chain) sequence, with context. The data belong to a study of blood T cell repertoires in COVID-19. On the study more broadly: Sites across the United States, Italy and Spain contributed samples from acute and convalescent COVID-19. T cells, B-cell-depleted T cells, or PBMCs provided the cDNA or gDNA that served as material.

The authors' processing: Estimation of nucleated cell counts was performed using reference gene primer amplification. Clones were read by immunoSEQ multiplex PCR, and TCRdb kept only the in-frame ones, dropping some. Clone size and V and J calls were adopted from that table, with D and trimming inferred from the DNA. The table includes about 71,000 clones, approximately 90% detected once. Germline V lookup: CDR1 PRHDT, CDR2 FYEKMQ (reference sequence). The CDR3 loop spans 17 amino acids. The V gene end was trimmed by 0 bases and the J gene end by 4 bases; junction bases not matched to a gene: 7. Sequenced input: peripheral blood. The chain links TRBV13 to TRBJ2-2; 8 bases are shared with TRBD1. This sequence was found in a man aged 45 to 65 with acute or convalescent COVID-19. CDR3 DNA: TGTGCCAGCAGCTTAGGGGGGACAGGACGCGTCACCGGGGAGCTGTTTTTT. Its protein product is CASSLGGTGRVTGELFF.